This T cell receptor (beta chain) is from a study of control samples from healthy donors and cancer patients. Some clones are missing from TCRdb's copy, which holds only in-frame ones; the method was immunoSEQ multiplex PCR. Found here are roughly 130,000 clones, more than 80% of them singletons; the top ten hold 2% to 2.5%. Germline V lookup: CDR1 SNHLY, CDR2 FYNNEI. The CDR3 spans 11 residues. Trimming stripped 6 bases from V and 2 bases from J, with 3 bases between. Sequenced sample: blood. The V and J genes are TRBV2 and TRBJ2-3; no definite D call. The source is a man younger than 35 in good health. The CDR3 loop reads CASRITDTQYF. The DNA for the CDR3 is TGTGCCAGCAGGATCACAGATACGCAGTATTTT.